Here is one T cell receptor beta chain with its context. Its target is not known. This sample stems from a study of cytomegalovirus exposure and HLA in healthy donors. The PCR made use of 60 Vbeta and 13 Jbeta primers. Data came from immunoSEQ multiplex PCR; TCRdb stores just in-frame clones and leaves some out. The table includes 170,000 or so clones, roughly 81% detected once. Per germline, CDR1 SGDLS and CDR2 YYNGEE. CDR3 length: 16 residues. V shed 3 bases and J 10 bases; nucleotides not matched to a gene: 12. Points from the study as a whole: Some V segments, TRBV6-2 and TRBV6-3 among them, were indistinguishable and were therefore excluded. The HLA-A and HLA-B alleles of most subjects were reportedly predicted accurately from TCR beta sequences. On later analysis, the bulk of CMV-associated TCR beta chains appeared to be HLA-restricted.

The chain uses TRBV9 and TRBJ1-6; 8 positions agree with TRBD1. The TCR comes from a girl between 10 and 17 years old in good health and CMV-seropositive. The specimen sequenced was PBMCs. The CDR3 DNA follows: TGTGCCAGCAGCGGATCACCTCAGGGGGCTCGGTCACCCCTCCACTTT. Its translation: CASSGSPQGARSPLHF. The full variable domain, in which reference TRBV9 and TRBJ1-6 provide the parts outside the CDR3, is DSGVTQTPKHLITATGQRVTLRCSPRSGDLSVYWYQQSLDQGLQFLIQYYNGEERAKGNILERFSAQQFPDLHSELNLSSLELGDSALYFCASSGSPQGARSPLHFGNGTRLTVT.